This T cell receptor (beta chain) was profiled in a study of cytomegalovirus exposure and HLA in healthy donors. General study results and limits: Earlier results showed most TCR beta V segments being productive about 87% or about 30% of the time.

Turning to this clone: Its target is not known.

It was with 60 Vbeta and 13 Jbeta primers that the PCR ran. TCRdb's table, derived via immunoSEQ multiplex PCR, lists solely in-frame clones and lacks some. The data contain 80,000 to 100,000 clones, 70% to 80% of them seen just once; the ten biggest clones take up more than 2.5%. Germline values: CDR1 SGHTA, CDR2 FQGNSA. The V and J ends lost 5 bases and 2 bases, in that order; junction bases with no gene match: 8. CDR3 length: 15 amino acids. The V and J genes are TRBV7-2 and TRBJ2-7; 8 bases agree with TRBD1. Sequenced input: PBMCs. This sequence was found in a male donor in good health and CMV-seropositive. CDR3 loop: CASSAAGGAPYEQYF. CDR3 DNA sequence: TGTGCCAGCAGCGCAGCAGGGGGCGCACCCTACGAGCAGTACTTC.